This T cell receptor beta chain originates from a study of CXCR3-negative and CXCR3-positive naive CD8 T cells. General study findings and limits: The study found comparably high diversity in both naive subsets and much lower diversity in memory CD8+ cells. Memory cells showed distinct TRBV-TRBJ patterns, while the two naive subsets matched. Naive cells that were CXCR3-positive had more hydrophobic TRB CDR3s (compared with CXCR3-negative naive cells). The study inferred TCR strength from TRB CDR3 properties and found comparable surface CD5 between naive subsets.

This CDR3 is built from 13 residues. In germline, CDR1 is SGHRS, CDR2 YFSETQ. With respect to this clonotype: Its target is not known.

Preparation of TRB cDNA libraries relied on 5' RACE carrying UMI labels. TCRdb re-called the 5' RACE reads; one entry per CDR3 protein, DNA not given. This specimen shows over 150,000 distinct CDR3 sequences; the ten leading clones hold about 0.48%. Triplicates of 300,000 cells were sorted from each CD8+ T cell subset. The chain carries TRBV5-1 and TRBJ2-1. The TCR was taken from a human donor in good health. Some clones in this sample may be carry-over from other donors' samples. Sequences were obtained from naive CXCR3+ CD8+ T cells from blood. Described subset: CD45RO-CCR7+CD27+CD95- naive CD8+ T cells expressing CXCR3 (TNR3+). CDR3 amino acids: CASSWELVNEQFF.